These 24 T cell receptor beta chains originate from one sample sequenced in a study of blood T cell repertoires in COVID-19. Libraries were prepared by immunoSEQ multiplex PCR; TCRdb keeps only in-frame clonotypes and omits some of them. The sample lists 140,000 to 150,000 clones; more than 75% were seen once. The sequenced material came from PBMCs or T cells enriched from blood (not recorded which). Every receptor here comes from a woman in her twenties or thirties with acute COVID-19.

The chain couples TRBV6-5 to TRBJ1-2; D may be TRBD1 (6 bases). V was cut by 2 bases and J by 4 bases, with 14 bases left in between. There are 15 residues in the CDR3. The germline V gene has CDR1 MNHEY and CDR2 SVGAGI. This chain's CDR3 is CASSYQGNFGYGYTF. The DNA for the CDR3 is TGTGCCAGCAGTTACCAGGGGAATTTCGGCTATGGCTACACCTTC.

The chain uses TRBV28 and TRBJ1-5; 8 bases line up with TRBD1. Germline assignment: CDR1 MDHEN and CDR2 SYDVKM. The CDR3 has 14 amino acids. V was pared by 5 bases and J by 3 bases, with 3 bases of the junction left unmatched. CDR3: CASSMTGDNQPQHF. The CDR3 DNA follows: TGTGCCAGCAGTATGACAGGGGACAATCAGCCCCAGCATTTT. Drawing the rest from reference TRBV28 and TRBJ1-5, the complete variable domain is DVKVTQSSRYLVKRTGEKVFLECVQDMDHENMFWYRQDPGLGLRLIYFSYDVKMKEKGDIPEGYSVSREKKERFSLILESASTNQTSMYLCASSMTGDNQPQHFGDGTRLSIL.

V is TRBV3-1 (or the pseudogene TRBV3-2) and J is TRBJ1-5; D gene uncertain. V lost 0 bases to trimming and J lost 0 bases, with 9 bases between them. Germline CDR1 is LGHDT and CDR2 is YNNKEL (reference sequence). This CDR3 region has 16 residues. CDR3 bases: TGTGCCAGCAGCCAAGAAATAGAGTATAGCAATCAGCCCCAGCATTTT. As protein: CASSQEIEYSNQPQHF.

The chain couples TRBV28 to TRBJ1-4, with a tentative D call TRBD1 (6 bases). Germline lookup yields CDR1 MDHEN and CDR2 SYDVKM. V shed 5 bases and J shed 8 bases, with 12 bases lying between them. The CDR3 has 13 residues. CDR3 amino acids: CASSLDRAEKLFF. The CDR3 DNA is TGTGCCAGCAGTCTGGACAGAGCGGAAAAACTGTTTTTT.

The gene calls are TRBV19 and TRBJ2-1; TRBD2 aligns across 8 bases. J gave up 8 bases and V 3 bases, and 9 bases lay outside the gene matches. CDR1 and CDR2 from the germline V gene are LNHDA and SQIVND (reference sequence). CDR3 length: 15 residues. The CDR3, as DNA: TGTGCCAGTAGTATTCGGGCGGGAGGTGCTGATGAGCAGTTCTTC. Translating gives CASSIRAGGADEQFF.

The gene calls are TRBV3-1 (or the pseudogene TRBV3-2) and TRBJ1-3; weak D call: TRBD1 (6 bases). Trimming stripped 4 bases from V and 3 bases from J, with 16 bases between. The germline V gene encodes CDR1 LGHDT and CDR2 YNNKEL (reference sequence). The CDR3 runs 16 residues. The CDR3 DNA reads TGTGCCAGCAGCCGAACGGGCAGGGGCTATGGAAACACCATATATTTT. It yields the protein CASSRTGRGYGNTIYF.

The rearrangement links TRBV19 to TRBJ2-5, with 7 bases fitting TRBD2. The V gene's germline CDR1 is LNHDA and CDR2 SQIVND (reference sequence). With V trimmed by 8 bases and J by 4 bases, 7 bases remained unmatched. CDR3 length equals 13 residues. CDR3 sequence reads: CASGEGRAETQYF. CDR3 DNA: TGTGCCAGTGGGGAGGGGAGAGCAGAGACCCAGTACTTC. Together with reference TRBV19 and TRBJ2-5, the CDR3 gives the full variable domain: DGGITQSPKYLFRKEGQNVTLSCEQNLNHDAMYWYRQDPGQGLRLIYYSQIVNDFQKGDIAEGYSVSREKKESFPLTVTSAQKNPTAFYLCASGEGRAETQYFGPGTRLLVL.

The chain has TRBV28 and TRBJ2-2; maybe TRBD2 (6 bases). Trimming took off 4 bases at V and 7 bases at J, with 19 bases between the two ends. CDR1 is MDHEN, CDR2 SYDVKM, per germline. This CDR3 comprises 16 residues. CDR3 bases: TGTGCCAGCAGTTACCCCCTGGAGGGGACCAACGGGGAGCTGTTTTTT. This encodes CASSYPLEGTNGELFF.

The chain recombines TRBV28 with TRBJ1-4, with D possibly being TRBD1 (5 bases). V lost 4 bases, J lost 0 bases, and 9 bases lay in between. This CDR3 has 15 amino acids. CDR1 and CDR2 (germline): MDHEN, SYDVKM. The CDR3 DNA sequence: TGTGCCAGCAGTTGGGGGGTTGCAACTAATGAAAAACTGTTTTTT. This gives the protein CASSWGVATNEKLFF.

This clone was picked up one time. This chain uses TRBV24-1 with TRBJ2-3; D gene uncertain. This CDR3 contains 14 residues. Germline CDR1 is KGHDR and CDR2 is SFDVKD. The germline V and J ends were trimmed by 5 bases and 7 bases, with 15 bases remaining between them. The CDR3, as DNA: TGTGCCACCAGTGCCGGAGCTACGGCGAATACGCAGTATTTT. Amino acid sequence: CATSAGATANTQYF.

The chain is built from TRBV10-3 and TRBJ2-1; 11 nucleotides line up with TRBD2. Germline lookup yields CDR1 ENHRY and CDR2 SYGVKD. The CDR3 has 16 residues. J lost 4 bases, V lost 2 bases, and 4 bases had no gene match. The CDR3 sequence: CAISEAASGRYNEQFF. The CDR3 region has the DNA TGTGCCATCAGTGAGGCTGCTAGCGGGAGGTACAATGAGCAGTTCTTC.

The chain combines TRBV18 with TRBJ1-2; a weak D match, TRBD1 (6 bases). CDR1 is KGHSH, CDR2 LQKENI, per germline. The germline V and J ends were trimmed by 6 bases and 3 bases, with 8 bases remaining between them. The CDR3 has 12 residues. The CDR3 coding sequence is TGTGCCAGCTCGGACAGTTACTATGGCTACACCTTC. Its translation is CASSDSYYGYTF.

This clone has more than one count but fewer than ten. V is TRBV5-1 and J is TRBJ2-5, with D unclear. The CDR3 extends over 13 amino acids. In germline, CDR1 is SGHRS, CDR2 YFSETQ. V lost 0 bases and J lost 6, with 9 bases in between. CDR3 nucleotide sequence: TGCGCCAGCAGCTTGGAGCAGGAAAAGACCCAGTACTTC. It translates to CASSLEQEKTQYF. Complete variable domain (other parts from reference TRBV5-1 and TRBJ2-5): KAGVTQTPRYLIKTRGQQVTLSCSPISGHRSVSWYQQTPGQGLQFLFEYFSETQRNKGNFPGRFSGRQFSNSRSEMNVSTLELGDSALYLCASSLEQEKTQYFGPGTRLLVL.

This clone was seen once. The chain employs TRBV7-2 and TRBJ2-1, with TRBD2 identical over 14 bases. This CDR3 is built from 16 residues. Germline lookup yields CDR1 SGHTA and CDR2 FQGNSA. The junction had 6 bases not matched to a gene; V was cut back by 1 base and J by 10 bases. The CDR3 DNA reads as TGTGCCAGCAGCTTAGGAGGACTAGCGGGAGGCGGGGAGCAGTTCTTC. Translated, it gives CASSLGGLAGGGEQFF.

The chain joins TRBV3-1 (or the pseudogene TRBV3-2) to TRBJ2-1, with TRBD2 identical over 11 bases. The CDR3 sequence is 15 residues long. After removal of 5 bases from V and 7 bases from J, the junction contained 7 bases not matched to a gene. Germline CDR1 is LGHDT and CDR2 is YNNKEL (reference sequence). The CDR3 protein is CASSYTSGSGNEQFF. DNA for the CDR3: TGTGCCAGCAGCTATACTAGCGGGAGTGGGAATGAGCAGTTCTTC.

The J gene is TRBJ2-1, the V gene TRBV29-1; 7 bases map to TRBD2. The germline gives CDR1 SQVTM, CDR2 ANQGSEA. The junction had 17 bases not matched to a gene; V was cut back by 7 bases and J by 2 bases. The CDR3 has 17 amino acids. Here the CDR3 reads CSAQNSLLAPTYNEQFF. CDR3 nucleotide sequence: TGCAGCGCCCAAAATTCATTACTAGCGCCTACCTACAATGAGCAGTTCTTC.

A single count supports this clone. The CDR3 protein is CASRLGQHISYNEQFF. CDR3 sequence (DNA): TGTGCCAGCCGACTGGGACAGCATATCTCCTACAATGAGCAGTTCTTC. The chain links TRBV7-2 to TRBJ2-1, with 7 bases aligning to TRBD1. This CDR3 contains 16 residues. Germline V lookup: CDR1 SGHTA, CDR2 FQGNSA. The V segment lost 8 bases and the J segment 0 bases; nucleotides outside the gene matches: 10.

This rearrangement joins TRBV9 to TRBJ1-1; D is unresolved. Germline-derived CDR1 and CDR2 are SGDLS and YYNGEE. This CDR3 contains 15 residues. The ends were cut back, 4 bases at V and 1 base at J, with 14 bases in the middle. The CDR3 region has the DNA TGTGCCAGCAGCCTCGGTAGAACCCGGAACACTGAAGCTTTCTTT. Amino acids: CASSLGRTRNTEAFF. The variable domain in full, with the rest retrieved from reference TRBV9 and TRBJ1-1, is DSGVTQTPKHLITATGQRVTLRCSPRSGDLSVYWYQQSLDQGLQFLIQYYNGEERAKGNILERFSAQQFPDLHSELNLSSLELGDSALYFCASSLGRTRNTEAFFGQGTRLTVV.

This chain uses TRBV11-1 with TRBJ2-5; 9 bases are shared with TRBD2. The CDR3 has 15 amino acids. Unmatched junction bases numbered 8, after V lost 4 bases and J lost 5 bases. Looked up from germline, CDR1 is SGHAT and CDR2 is FQDESV (reference sequence). CDR3 nucleotide sequence: TGTGCCAGCAGCTCGCGGGAGGGCGCTAGGGAGACCCAGTACTTC. Encoded protein: CASSSREGARETQYF.

The chain has TRBV7-2 and TRBJ2-1; TRBD2 matches at 7 bases. Germline trimming cut 6 bases from V and 3 bases from J; bases unmatched to any gene: 8. Germline CDR1 SGHTA, CDR2 FQGNSA. The CDR3 has 15 amino acids. The DNA of the CDR3 is TGTGCCAGCAGGCAGACCCGGGACTACTACAATGAGCAGTTCTTC. Its translation: CASRQTRDYYNEQFF.

V and J are TRBV7-2 and TRBJ2-3; D perhaps matches TRBD2 (5 bases). Germline V CDR1 and CDR2: SGHTA, FQGNSA. The CDR3 extends over 14 amino acids. V was shortened by 5 bases and J by 3 bases, with 12 bases between the two germline ends. In DNA form, the CDR3 reads TGTGCCAGCAGCCCGCTCGGGATAACAGATACGCAGTATTTT. Translating it yields CASSPLGITDTQYF.

This chain connects TRBV19 to TRBJ2-2; 12 bases are shared with TRBD2. The ends lost 6 bases at V and 8 bases at J; junction bases unmatched: 4. In germline, CDR1 is LNHDA, CDR2 SQIVND (reference sequence). This CDR3 spans 14 amino acids. The CDR3 sequence: CASSGLAGTGELFF. Here the CDR3 DNA reads TGTGCCAGTAGCGGACTAGCGGGAACTGGGGAGCTGTTTTTT.

The rearrangement links TRBV5-1 to TRBJ2-2, with 9 bases fitting TRBD1. This CDR3 has 17 amino acids. Unmatched junction bases numbered 12, after V lost 4 bases and J lost 5 bases. Germline-derived CDR1 and CDR2 are SGHRS and YFSETQ. CDR3 bases: TGCGCCAGCAGCATAACCGGGACAGGGTCCGGGACCGGGGAGCTGTTTTTT. The encoded protein is CASSITGTGSGTGELFF.

V and J are TRBV6-6 and TRBJ1-4; D perhaps matches TRBD1 (5 bases). The germline V gene has CDR1 MNHNY and CDR2 SVGAGI (reference sequence). This CDR3 has 15 amino acids. Trimming removed 4 bases from V and 8 bases from J, with 17 bases in between. CDR3 sequence: CASSSIDGGIEKLFF. CDR3 nucleotides: TGTGCCAGCAGTTCCATCGATGGGGGGATCGAAAAACTGTTTTTT.